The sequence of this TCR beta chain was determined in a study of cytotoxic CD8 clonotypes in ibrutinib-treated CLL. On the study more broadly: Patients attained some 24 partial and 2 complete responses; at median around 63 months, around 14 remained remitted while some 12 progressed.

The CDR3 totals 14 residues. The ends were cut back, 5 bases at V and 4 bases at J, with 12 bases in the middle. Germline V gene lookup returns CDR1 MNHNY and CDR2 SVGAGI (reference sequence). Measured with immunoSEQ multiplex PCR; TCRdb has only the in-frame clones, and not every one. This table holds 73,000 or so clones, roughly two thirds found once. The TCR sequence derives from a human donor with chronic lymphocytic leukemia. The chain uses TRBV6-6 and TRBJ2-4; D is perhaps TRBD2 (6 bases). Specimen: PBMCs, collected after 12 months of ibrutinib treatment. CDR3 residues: CASSIRGGKNIQYF. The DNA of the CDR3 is TGTGCCAGCAGTATTAGGGGAGGAAAAAACATTCAGTACTTC.